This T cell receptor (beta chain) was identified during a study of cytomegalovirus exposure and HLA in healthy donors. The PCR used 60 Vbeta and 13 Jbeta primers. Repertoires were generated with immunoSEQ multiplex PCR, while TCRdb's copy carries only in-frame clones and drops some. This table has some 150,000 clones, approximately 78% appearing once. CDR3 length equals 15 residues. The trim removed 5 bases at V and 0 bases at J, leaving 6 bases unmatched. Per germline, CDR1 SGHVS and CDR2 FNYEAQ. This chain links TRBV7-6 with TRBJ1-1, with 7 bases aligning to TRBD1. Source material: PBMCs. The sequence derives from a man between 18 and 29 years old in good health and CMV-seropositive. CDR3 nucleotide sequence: TGTGCCAGCAGCCTTTCCGGGACAGTGAACACTGAAGCTTTCTTT. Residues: CASSLSGTVNTEAFF.